These T cell receptor beta chains were read from a single sample in a study of blood T cell repertoires in COVID-19. Generated by immunoSEQ multiplex PCR, the TCRdb table keeps only in-frame clones and is missing some. Of about 62,000 clones listed, approximately 80% are singletons. Specimen: peripheral blood. The receptors stem from a woman between 45 and 60 years old with active or convalescent COVID-19. The conserved cysteine and the conserved F or W are not part of the CDR3 here. D genes are given only for firm matches.

.	TRBV5-1	TRBJ2-1	ASRGGGVSYNEQF
.	TRBV11-2	TRBJ1-5	ASSLGAGVGNQPQH
TRBD1	TRBV18	TRBJ1-5	ASSPRGDQPQH
.	TRBV29-1	TRBJ1-1	SVEGQTLGTEAF
TRBD1	TRBV10-3	TRBJ1-3	AISARQGNGNTIY
.	TRBV9	TRBJ2-6	ASSAGTGIAGANVLT
TRBD1	TRBV6-5	TRBJ2-6	ASSFDRASGANVLT
TRBD2	TRBV5-1	TRBJ2-3	ASSLGGRRDTQY
.	TRBV5-4	TRBJ2-3	ASSLAGRRDTQY
TRBD2	TRBV5-4	TRBJ2-3	ASSLRVAGADTQY
.	TRBV2	TRBJ1-1	ASSVSYRGEAF
.	TRBV29-1	TRBJ1-3	SVGPRQTGNTIY
TRBD2	TRBV24-1	TRBJ2-2	ATRGLSAGEDGELF
TRBD2	TRBV11-2	TRBJ2-1	ASSLDALAGGVDNEQF